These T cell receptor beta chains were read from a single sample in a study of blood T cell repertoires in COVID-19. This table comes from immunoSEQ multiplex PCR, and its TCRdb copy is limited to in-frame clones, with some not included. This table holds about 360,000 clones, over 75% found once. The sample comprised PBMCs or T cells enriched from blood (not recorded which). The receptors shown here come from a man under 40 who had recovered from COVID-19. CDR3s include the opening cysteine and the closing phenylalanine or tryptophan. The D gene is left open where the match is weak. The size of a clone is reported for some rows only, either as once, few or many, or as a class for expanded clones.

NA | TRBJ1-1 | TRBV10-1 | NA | TGCGCCAGCAGTCAAAGACGAACAGGGAACACTGAAGCTTTCTTT | CASSQRRTGNTEAFF
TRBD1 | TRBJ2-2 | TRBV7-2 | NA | TGTGCCAGCAGCCTTACAGGACAGGCCTCAAGGACCGGGGAGCTGTTTTTT | CASSLTGQASRTGELFF
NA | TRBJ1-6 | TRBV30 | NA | TGTGCCTGGAGTGTTACATCTGCCTCGTCACCCCTCCACTTT | CAWSVTSASSPLHF
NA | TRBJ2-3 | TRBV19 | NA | TGTGCCAGTAGTATACTCCCTTCCGGCACAGATACGCAGTATTTT | CASSILPSGTDTQYF
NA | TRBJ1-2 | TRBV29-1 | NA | TGCAGCGTTGATTCGGGTTCTGGCTATGGCTACACCTTC | CSVDSGSGYGYTF
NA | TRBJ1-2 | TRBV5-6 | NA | TGTGCCAGCAGCCGGACAGTACCGGATAACTATGGCTACACCTTC | CASSRTVPDNYGYTF
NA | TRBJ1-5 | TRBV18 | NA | TGTGCCAGCTCACCAGGTAGACTGAATCAGCCCCAGCATTTT | CASSPGRLNQPQHF
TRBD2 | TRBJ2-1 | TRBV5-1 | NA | TGCGCCAGCAGCTTGTCTTTTAGCGGGGGGCTGTTCTTC | CASSLSFSGGLFF
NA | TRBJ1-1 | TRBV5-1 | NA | TGCGCCAGCAGCTTGGTAACAAACACTGAAGCTTTCTTT | CASSLVTNTEAFF
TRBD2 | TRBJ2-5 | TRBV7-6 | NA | TGTGCCAGCAGCTTAGGGAGGGGAGGGTACCAAGAGACCCAGTACTTC | CASSLGRGGYQETQYF
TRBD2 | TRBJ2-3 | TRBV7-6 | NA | TGTGCCAGCAGCTTAGGTGTGTGGCGGGGGAGCACAGATACGCAGTATTTT | CASSLGVWRGSTDTQYF
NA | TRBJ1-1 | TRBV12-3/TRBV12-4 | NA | TGTGCCAGCAGTCCGAGGGCGGCCGGGGAGGCTTTCTTT | CASSPRAAGEAFF
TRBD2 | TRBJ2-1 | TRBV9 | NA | TGTGCCAGCAGCTTGGGACTAGCGGGGAGGTATGAGCAGTTCTTC | CASSLGLAGRYEQFF
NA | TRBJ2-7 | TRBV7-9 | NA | TGTGCCAGCTCTACAACTACCAGGGCCTACGAGCAGTACTTC | CASSTTTRAYEQYF
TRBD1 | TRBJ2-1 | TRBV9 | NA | TGTGCCAGCAGCGAAGACAGGGTTTGGGACAATGAGCAGTTCTTC | CASSEDRVWDNEQFF
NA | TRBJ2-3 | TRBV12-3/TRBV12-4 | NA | TGTGCCAGCAGTTCCGGACAGACAGATACGCAGTATTTT | CASSSGQTDTQYF
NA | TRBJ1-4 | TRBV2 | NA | TGTGCAAGCTCGGGACTCACCGGAACTAATGAAAAACTGTTTTTT | CASSGLTGTNEKLFF
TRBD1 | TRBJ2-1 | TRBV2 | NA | TGTGCCAGCAGTCGGACAGGGGTCCAGTTCTTC | CASSRTGVQFF
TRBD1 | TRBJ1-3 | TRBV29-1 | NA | TGCAGCGCAACACCTCAGGGGGAAGGCCCCATATATTTT | CSATPQGEGPIYF
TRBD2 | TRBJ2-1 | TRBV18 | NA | TGTGCCAGCTCACTCAGCGGGGGGGACAATGAGCAGTTCTTC | CASSLSGGDNEQFF
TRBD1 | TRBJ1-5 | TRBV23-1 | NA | TGCGCCAGCAGTCAATCAGGGGACAGTTACTACAATCAGCCCCAGCATTTT | CASSQSGDSYYNQPQHF
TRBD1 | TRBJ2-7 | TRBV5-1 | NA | TGCGCCAGCAGCCCAGGACAGGAGACGTACGAGCAGTACTTC | CASSPGQETYEQYF
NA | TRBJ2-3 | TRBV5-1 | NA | TGCGCCAGCAGCTCCGGGACTCTTTCAGATACGCAGTATTTT | CASSSGTLSDTQYF
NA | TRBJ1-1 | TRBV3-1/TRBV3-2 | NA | TGTGCCAGCAGCGCCTATCTCCAAGCTTTCTTT | CASSAYLQAFF
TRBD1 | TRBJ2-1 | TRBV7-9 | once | TGTGCCAGCAGCTCCCGGACAGGAGACAATGAGCAGTTCTTC | CASSSRTGDNEQFF
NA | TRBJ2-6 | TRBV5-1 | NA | TGCGCCAGCCATGATAGTTCCGGGGCCAACGTCCTGACTTTC | CASHDSSGANVLTF
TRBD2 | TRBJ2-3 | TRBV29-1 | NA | TGCAGCGTTGGGCCGGGACTAGTAACAGATACGCAGTATTTT | CSVGPGLVTDTQYF
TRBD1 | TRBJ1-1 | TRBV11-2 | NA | TGTGCCAGCAGCCTGCAGGGGGTCACTGAAGCTTTCTTT | CASSLQGVTEAFF
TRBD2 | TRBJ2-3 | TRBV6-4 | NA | TGTGCCAGCAGTGTTAGTAGCGGGGGGGCCACAGATACGCAGTATTTT | CASSVSSGGATDTQYF
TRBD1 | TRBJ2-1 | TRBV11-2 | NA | TGTGCCAGCAGCATGGGGACAGGACCCTACAATGAGCAGTTCTTC | CASSMGTGPYNEQFF
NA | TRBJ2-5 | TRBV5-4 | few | TGTGCCAGCAGCTTGGGACAGCAAGAGACCCAGTACTTC | CASSLGQQETQYF
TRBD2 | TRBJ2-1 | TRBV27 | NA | TGTGCCAGCAGTTTAAGATTTAGCGGGGGGAACAATGAGCAGTTCTTC | CASSLRFSGGNNEQFF
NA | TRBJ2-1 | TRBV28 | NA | TGTGCCAGCAGCTTAGGCGGTCCTAGCGCCAATGAGCAGTTCTTC | CASSLGGPSANEQFF
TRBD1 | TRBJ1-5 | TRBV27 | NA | TGTGCCAGCAGTTCGGGACAGGGGTACAATCAGCCCCAGCATTTT | CASSSGQGYNQPQHF
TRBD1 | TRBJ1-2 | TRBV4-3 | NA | TGCGCCAGCAGCCAATCCCATGACAGGGGGGGAGGCTACACCTTC | CASSQSHDRGGGYTF
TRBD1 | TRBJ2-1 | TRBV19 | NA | TGTGCCAGTAGTATAGCCCCCCCGGGACAGGGGAGGCGTGAGCAGTTCTTC | CASSIAPPGQGRREQFF
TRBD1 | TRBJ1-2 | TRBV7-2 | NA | TGTGCCAGCAGCCCCAGACAGGGGCGTGATGGCTACACCTTC | CASSPRQGRDGYTF
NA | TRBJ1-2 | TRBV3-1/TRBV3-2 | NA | TGTGCCAGCAGCCTTACAGGCTATGGCTACACCTTC | CASSLTGYGYTF
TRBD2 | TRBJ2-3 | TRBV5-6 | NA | TGTGCCAGCAGCTCGCGGACTAGCGGGGTCACAGATACGCAGTATTTT | CASSSRTSGVTDTQYF
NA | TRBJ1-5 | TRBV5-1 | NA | TGCGCCAGCAGCCCGGGGTTCGGGAATCAGCCCCAGCATTTT | CASSPGFGNQPQHF
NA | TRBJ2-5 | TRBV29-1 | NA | TGCAGCGTCGAGGTGAGAGGCCAAGAGACCCAGTACTTC | CSVEVRGQETQYF
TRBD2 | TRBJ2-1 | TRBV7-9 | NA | TGTGCCAGCAGCTTCCAACTAGCGGGGGTGTACAATGAGCAGTTCTTC | CASSFQLAGVYNEQFF
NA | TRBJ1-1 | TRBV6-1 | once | TGTGCCAGCAGTGAGTCCGGGGGTTGGAATCCTGAAGCTTTCTTT | CASSESGGWNPEAFF
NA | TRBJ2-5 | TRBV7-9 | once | TGTGCCAGCAGCCTACAGGGGAGGGAGACCCAGTACTTC | CASSLQGRETQYF
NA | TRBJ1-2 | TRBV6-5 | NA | TGTGCCAGCAGTTATAGTTCGGGGAACGGCTACACCTTC | CASSYSSGNGYTF
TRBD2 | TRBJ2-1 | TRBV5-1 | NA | TGCGCCAGCAGCCAGGGACTAGCGCTCTTCTCCTACAATGAGCAGTTCTTC | CASSQGLALFSYNEQFF
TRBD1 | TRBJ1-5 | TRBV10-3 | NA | TGTGCCATCAGTGGGGGACAGGGAAGCAATCAGCCCCAGCATTTT | CAISGGQGSNQPQHF